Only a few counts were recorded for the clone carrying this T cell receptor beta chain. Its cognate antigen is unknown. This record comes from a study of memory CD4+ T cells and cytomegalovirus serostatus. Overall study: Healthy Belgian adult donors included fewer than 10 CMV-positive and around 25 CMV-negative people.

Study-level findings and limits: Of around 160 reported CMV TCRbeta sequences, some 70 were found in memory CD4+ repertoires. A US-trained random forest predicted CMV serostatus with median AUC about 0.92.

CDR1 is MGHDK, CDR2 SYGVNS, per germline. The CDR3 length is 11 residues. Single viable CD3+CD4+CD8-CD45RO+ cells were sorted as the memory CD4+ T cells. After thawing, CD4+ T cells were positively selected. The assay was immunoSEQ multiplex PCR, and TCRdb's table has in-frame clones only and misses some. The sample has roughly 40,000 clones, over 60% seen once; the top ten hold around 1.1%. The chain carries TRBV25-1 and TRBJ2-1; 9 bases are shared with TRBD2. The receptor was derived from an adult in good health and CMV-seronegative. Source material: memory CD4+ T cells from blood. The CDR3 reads CASGRPDEQFF. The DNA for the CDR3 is TGTGCTAGCGGGAGACCCGATGAGCAGTTCTTC.